This T cell receptor (beta chain) was sequenced for a study of cytomegalovirus exposure and HLA in healthy donors. General observations from the study: Associated with cytomegalovirus, according to the listing, were 150 to 200 TCR beta chains. The study found most TCR sequences rare, yet found some public TCRs in many donors. Clusters of TCRs from the first cohort tended to co-occur in the approximately 130 validation repertoires (as a later analysis found). The classifier, whose performance was assessed in both the original and validation cohorts, reportedly diagnosed cytomegalovirus status with high specificity and sensitivity.

Method: immunoSEQ multiplex PCR; TCRdb's copy keeps in-frame clones and lacks some. The data show about 73,000 clones, 85% to 95% seen once. V lost 8 bases and J 8 bases, leaving 9 bases between the germline ends. This CDR3 contains 11 residues. Germline V CDR1 and CDR2: MNHNS, SASEGT. On this clone: Its antigen remains unidentified.

The TCR sequence derives from a man aged 18 to 30 in good health and CMV-seronegative. The V call is TRBV6-1, the J call TRBJ1-4; D uncertain. Source material: PBMCs. The CDR3 protein is CASSTVEKLFF. The CDR3 nucleotides are TGTGCCAGCTCTACGGTCGAAAAACTGTTTTTT.